The clone carrying this T cell receptor beta chain was seen more than once but under ten times. The antigen remains undetermined. PCR primers comprised 60 Vbeta and 13 Jbeta primers. Libraries were prepared by immunoSEQ multiplex PCR; TCRdb keeps only in-frame clonotypes and omits some of them. The data hold around 300,000 clones, with around 66% observed a single time. This sample is drawn from a study of cytomegalovirus exposure and HLA in healthy donors. General study results and limits: A few of the chains that were CMV-associated were confirmed in vitro to be specific for CMV antigens. A later analysis by the authors found several of the most significant clusters apparently linked to common viral pathogens.

Unmatched junction bases numbered 8, after V lost 2 bases and J lost 7 bases. This CDR3 region has 15 residues. The germline V gene encodes CDR1 SGHNT and CDR2 YENEEA. This receptor was identified in a female donor in good health and CMV-seronegative. J is TRBJ2-5 and V is TRBV11-3, with 9 bases matching TRBD2. Sequenced input: PBMCs. The CDR3 DNA reads as TGTGCCAGCAGCTTAATCCGGACTAGCGACGGGACCCAGTACTTC. It translates to CASSLIRTSDGTQYF.